These T cell receptor beta chains were read from a single sample in a study of technical replicates of blood from four donors. TCRdb's table, derived via immunoSEQ multiplex PCR, lists solely in-frame clones and lacks some. The data show over 50,000 clones, 94% seen once. Source material: T cells isolated from PBMCs. Receptors originate from a human donor in good health. The conserved cysteine and the conserved F or W are not part of the CDR3 here.

TRBJ2-2,TRBV18,ASSPQDTTLPGELF
TRBJ1-1,TRBV6-6,ASSYSSNRGTTEAF
TRBJ2-7,TRBV29-1,SVEQGRSEQY
TRBJ1-5,TRBV7-8,ASSPQGRTADYNQPQH
TRBJ2-6,TRBV6-5,ASSYGGTGGVLT
TRBJ1-4,TRBV5-5,ASSRSSTNEKLF
TRBJ1-2,TRBV19,AMGGGPRGYT
TRBJ1-1,TRBV5-1,ASSLALKKDRSNTEAF
TRBJ2-5,TRBV6-6,ASTDRRTQY
TRBJ2-1,TRBV29-1,SVDYSGGHEQF
TRBJ1-2,TRBV7-9,ASSLVEGGNYGYT
TRBJ2-7,TRBV7-8,ASSLETGLAGGSYEQY
TRBJ1-2,TRBV28,ASSSDTSNYGYT
TRBJ1-1,TRBV11-3,ASSFLGGGMSLNTEAF
TRBJ1-1,TRBV7-9,ASSLIGLEDTEAF
TRBJ2-3,TRBV28,ASSRRGVITDTQY
TRBJ1-1,TRBV6-6,ASSTRLNTEAF
TRBJ1-1,TRBV6-5,ASSYSTGANTEAF
TRBJ2-1,TRBV29-1,SVDRVGGNEQF
TRBJ1-3,TRBV29-1,SVRDRAGNTIY
TRBJ1-4,TRBV7-2,ASSLRGQGAIGEKLF
TRBJ1-2,TRBV11-3,ASSPRTGHGYT
TRBJ2-5,TRBV11-2,ASSLDRWNRGETQY
TRBJ2-1,TRBV28,ASSLSGRANHEQF
TRBJ2-1,TRBV6-5,ASSQASGPYNEQF
TRBJ2-7,TRBV5-1,ASSLAGTNAYEQY
TRBJ1-1,TRBV11-3,ASSTRRGMNTEAF
TRBJ2-2,TRBV14,ASSRYSGGRNTGELF
TRBJ2-1,TRBV29-1,SVDRLHTPNEQF
TRBJ2-7,TRBV7-9,ASSLVGGAGVYEQY
TRBJ2-2,TRBV7-9,ASSFNAAEELF
TRBJ1-3,TRBV18,ASSPSDRVSGNTIY
TRBJ2-7,TRBV11-2,ASSLYLAGVEQY
TRBJ1-1,TRBV10-2,ASRARGLDAF
TRBJ2-7,TRBV11-2,ASSLEPYLPYEQY
TRBJ2-4,TRBV5-4,ASSLRGRAKNIQY
TRBJ1-6,TRBV11-3,ASSLQGDNSPLH
TRBJ2-2,TRBV10-3,AISEGTGAGELF
TRBJ1-1,TRBV5-1,ASSLHLGQGAAEAF
TRBJ2-1,TRBV5-1,ASSLEQYNPRGQF
TRBJ2-1,TRBV28,ASRGQAPYNEQF
TRBJ1-2,TRBV7-6,ASSLRTGRGNYGYT
TRBJ1-5,TRBV29-1,SVREAGNQPQH
TRBJ2-4,TRBV10-1,ASSLGGADKNIQY
TRBJ1-1,TRBV9,ASSGQGATEAF
TRBJ1-4,TRBV11-2,ASRHFRDREEKLF
TRBJ2-7,TRBV20-1,SAMAGPEQY
TRBJ1-2,TRBV11-2,ASSLESGGKYGYT
TRBJ2-5,TRBV20-1,SFTGKETQY
TRBJ1-6,TRBV12-5,ASALGQLYNSPLH
TRBJ1-2,TRBV7-9,ASSLRQGGGYGYT
TRBJ2-3,TRBV5-6,ASSPIIASTDTQY
TRBJ2-7,TRBV5-1,ASSSQGQGGEQY
TRBJ1-2,TRBV29-1,SGGQAYGYT